This T cell receptor beta chain stems from a study of blood T cell repertoires in COVID-19. Here immunoSEQ multiplex PCR was the method, and the copy in TCRdb shows in-frame clones only, minus some. Here the sample spans 150,000 to 200,000 clones, 86% being singletons. This CDR3 is 15 amino acids long. With V trimmed by 5 bases and J by 10 bases, 7 bases remained unmatched. Germline values: CDR1 SNHLY, CDR2 FYNNEI. The sequenced sample was peripheral blood. The rearrangement joins TRBV2 to TRBJ1-6, with 11 nucleotides matching TRBD1. The receptor was derived from a man between 60 and 70 years old with acute or convalescent COVID-19. This chain's CDR3 is CASSPGQGAQSPLHF. DNA of the CDR3: TGTGCCAGCAGTCCTGGACAGGGGGCCCAATCACCCCTCCACTTT.